The sequence of this T cell receptor (beta chain) was determined in a study of OX40 agonist ivuxolimab in advanced cancers. Libraries were prepared by immunoSEQ multiplex PCR; TCRdb keeps only in-frame clonotypes and omits some of them. Of about 58,000 clones in the sample, about 89% are singletons; the top ten hold 9% to 15%. Sequencing used CD4+ or CD8+ T cells sorted from blood, obtained in a trial of the OX40 agonist ivuxolimab. The source of this sequence is an adult with an advanced solid tumor such as melanoma, head and neck, liver or kidney cancer.

CDR3 nucleotides: TGTGCCAGCAGCTTAAGGTCGACAGGGGGATTGGAGACCCAGTACTTC. This gives the protein CASSLRSTGGLETQYF. The chain combines TRBV7-7 with TRBJ2-5, with 9 bases lining up with TRBD1. Germline-derived CDR1 and CDR2 are SSHAT and FNYEAQ (reference sequence). The V and J ends lost 2 bases and 5 bases, in that order; junction bases with no gene match: 9. The CDR3 length is 16 residues.